Following are 8 T cell receptor beta chains from one sample sequenced in a study of radiotherapy plus CTLA-4 blockade in lung cancer. The assay was immunoSEQ multiplex PCR, and TCRdb's table has in-frame clones only and misses some. The sample includes 55,000 or so clones, approximately 80% of them seen just once. Sequencing used peripheral blood, obtained from a patient treated with radiotherapy plus ipilimumab. These receptors were taken from a human donor with non-small cell lung cancer whose response to radiotherapy plus ipilimumab could not be evaluated.

The gene calls are TRBV6-5 and TRBJ1-2, with 12 bases matching TRBD1. The CDR3 covers 16 residues. Germline CDR1 is MNHEY and CDR2 is SVGAGI. The V segment lost 2 bases and the J segment 2 bases; nucleotides outside the gene matches: 3. For the CDR3, the DNA is TGTGCCAGCAGTTACGCTGGGACAGGGGGCAACTATGGCTACACCTTC. Its protein is CASSYAGTGGNYGYTF.

This chain uses TRBV29-1 with TRBJ2-2; 9 positions match TRBD1. The CDR3 contains 18 residues. Germline lookup yields CDR1 SQVTM and CDR2 ANQGSEA. The V segment lost 7 bases and the J segment 3 bases; nucleotides outside the gene matches: 18. CDR3 in DNA: TGCAGCGCCTATCAAAGGACGGGACAGGGTACCCACACCGGGGAGCTGTTTTTT. Protein product: CSAYQRTGQGTHTGELFF.

The V call is TRBV5-5, the J call TRBJ1-6; D gene unclear. The CDR3 totals 14 residues. CDR1 and CDR2 (germline): SGHKS, YYEKEE (reference sequence). Trimming shortened V by 6 bases and J by 6 bases, and 13 bases separated the two germline ends. CDR3 sequence (DNA): TGTGCCAGCATGGCGGTAGTCGGTAATTCACCCCTCCACTTT. This sequence encodes CASMAVVGNSPLHF.

V is TRBV5-1 and J is TRBJ1-1, with no clear D. CDR1 and CDR2 (germline): SGHRS, YFSETQ. The CDR3 loop spans 12 amino acids. The V end lost 4 bases, the J end lost 5 bases, and 9 bases lay between the germline ends. The CDR3 region has the DNA TGCGCCAGCAGCCCAGGTAGGACTGAAGCTTTCTTT. Translation gives CASSPGRTEAFF.

The rearrangement uses TRBV28 and TRBJ2-1, with a tentative D call TRBD2 (5 bases). Germline CDR1 and CDR2: MDHEN and SYDVKM. The V and J ends lost 8 bases and 0 bases respectively, with 8 bases between them. The CDR3 consists of 13 residues. The CDR3 bases are TGTGCCAGCGAGGCGGGCTCCTACAATGAGCAGTTCTTC. Translation: CASEAGSYNEQFF.

The V gene is TRBV28, the J gene TRBJ2-7; 7 bases are shared with TRBD1. The trim removed 5 bases at V and 2 bases at J, leaving 9 bases unmatched. From germline, CDR1 is MDHEN and CDR2 SYDVKM. This CDR3 is built from 15 residues. Here the CDR3 DNA reads TGTGCCAGCAGTCCCCCTGGACAGGATGCCTACGAGCAGTACTTC. The encoded protein is CASSPPGQDAYEQYF. Together with reference TRBV28 and TRBJ2-7, the CDR3 gives the full variable domain: DVKVTQSSRYLVKRTGEKVFLECVQDMDHENMFWYRQDPGLGLRLIYFSYDVKMKEKGDIPEGYSVSREKKERFSLILESASTNQTSMYLCASSPPGQDAYEQYFGPGTRLTVT.

The gene calls are TRBV2 and TRBJ1-2; possibly TRBD1 for D (6 bases). The CDR3 consists of 11 residues. Germline V gene lookup returns CDR1 SNHLY and CDR2 FYNNEI. V gave up 6 bases and J gave up 11 bases, with 13 bases separating them. The CDR3 is CASSALQGYTF. Written as DNA, the CDR3 is TGTGCCAGCAGCGCATTACAGGGTTACACCTTC.

The chain joins TRBV29-1 to TRBJ1-1, with no clear D. The CDR3 length is 13 residues. From germline, CDR1 is SQVTM and CDR2 ANQGSEA. V was trimmed by 7 bases and J by 1 base, leaving 13 bases between them. CDR3 residues: CSGGNLQNTEAFF. CDR3 sequence (DNA): TGCAGCGGAGGAAATTTGCAGAACACTGAAGCTTTCTTT.